This TCR beta chain stems from a study of T-cell memory formation after mild COVID-19. For the study at large: Largely, the TCR clusters proved donor specific.

TCRdb called the 5' RACE reads again in MiXCR, with one record for every CDR3 protein. The sample includes around 340,000 distinct CDR3 sequences, 13% to 15% seen only once; the top ten take about 22%. This clonotype was seen only a few times. Sequenced: PBMCs or a T cell subset sorted from them (not recorded which). This TCR derives from a man aged 18 to 35 who had mild COVID-19 (a few samples of this study predate the infection). Cell type and time point are not known.

The CDR3 loop is CASSLWQKNEAFF. CDR3 DNA: TGTGCCAGCAGTTTGTGGCAGAAGAACGAAGCTTTCTTT. The J gene is TRBJ1-1, the V gene TRBV12-3 or TRBV12-4, with no clear D. CDR3 size: 13 residues. Trimming cost V 3 bases and J 8 bases, with 13 bases left between them.